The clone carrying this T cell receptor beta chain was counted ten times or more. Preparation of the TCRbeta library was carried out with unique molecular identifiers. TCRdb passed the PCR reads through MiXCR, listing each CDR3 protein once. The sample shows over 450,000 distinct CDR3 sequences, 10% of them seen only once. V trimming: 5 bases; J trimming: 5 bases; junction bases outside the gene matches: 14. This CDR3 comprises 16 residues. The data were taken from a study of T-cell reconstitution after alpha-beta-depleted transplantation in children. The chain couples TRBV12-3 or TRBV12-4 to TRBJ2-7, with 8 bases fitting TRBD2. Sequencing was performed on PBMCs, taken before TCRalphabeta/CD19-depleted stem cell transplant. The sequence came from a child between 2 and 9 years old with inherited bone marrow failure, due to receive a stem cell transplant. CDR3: CASSRKPGLVNHEQYF. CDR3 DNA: TGTGCCAGCAGTCGTAAGCCGGGACTAGTTAACCACGAGCAGTACTTC.